A selection of T cell receptor beta chains follows, all from one sample in a study of blood T cell repertoires in COVID-19. The method was immunoSEQ multiplex PCR; TCRdb's version includes in-frame clones alone and lacks a portion of them. Of approximately 34,000 clones in the sample, over 70% are singletons; the top ten hold just over 3%. Sequences were obtained from peripheral blood. These receptors were collected from a man aged 65 to 85 with COVID-19, enrolled during active disease. CDR3s include the opening cysteine and the closing phenylalanine or tryptophan. The order of the fields is J gene, D gene, V gene, clone size, CDR3 protein, CDR3 DNA. The D gene is left open where the match is weak. The size entry is marked missing in some rows and otherwise reads once, few, many or a size class.

TRBJ1-1 . TRBV7-9 . CASSLKGAGTEAFF TGTGCCAGCAGCTTAAAGGGCGCGGGAACTGAAGCTTTCTTT
TRBJ2-3 TRBD1 TRBV5-8 . CASSRQGFRTDTQYF TGTGCCAGCAGCAGACAGGGATTTCGCACAGATACGCAGTATTTT
TRBJ2-2 TRBD2 TRBV2 . CASRTRGAGELFF TGTGCCAGCAGGACCCGGGGGGCCGGGGAGCTGTTTTTT
TRBJ1-1 TRBD1 TRBV5-5 once CASSLGQGLGTEAFF TGTGCCAGCAGCTTAGGACAGGGTTTGGGCACTGAAGCTTTCTTT
TRBJ1-1 . TRBV12-3/TRBV12-4 . CASSQDLEAFF TGTGCCAGCAGTCAAGACTTGGAAGCTTTCTTT
TRBJ2-2 . TRBV5-5 . CASSFGGGLVGELFF TGTGCCAGCAGCTTTGGGGGCGGCCTTGTAGGGGAGCTGTTTTTT
TRBJ2-1 TRBD2 TRBV18 once CASSPGTSGSFYNEQFF TGTGCCAGCTCACCAGGGACTAGCGGGAGCTTCTACAATGAGCAGTTCTTC
TRBJ2-2 TRBD2 TRBV7-3 . CASSFSAGGTGELFF TGTGCCAGCAGCTTTTCTGCGGGAGGCACCGGGGAGCTGTTTTTT
TRBJ2-1 . TRBV7-6 . CASSLWLTRGGNNEQFF TGTGCCAGCAGCTTATGGCTAACGAGGGGGGGTAACAATGAGCAGTTCTTC
TRBJ2-5 . TRBV5-1 . CASSLETYQETQYF TGCGCCAGCAGCTTGGAGACTTACCAAGAGACCCAGTACTTC
TRBJ1-1 TRBD1 TRBV27 few CASSLDYRRQGQENTEAFF TGTGCCAGCAGTTTAGACTATAGGCGACAGGGACAAGAGAACACTGAAGCTTTCTTT